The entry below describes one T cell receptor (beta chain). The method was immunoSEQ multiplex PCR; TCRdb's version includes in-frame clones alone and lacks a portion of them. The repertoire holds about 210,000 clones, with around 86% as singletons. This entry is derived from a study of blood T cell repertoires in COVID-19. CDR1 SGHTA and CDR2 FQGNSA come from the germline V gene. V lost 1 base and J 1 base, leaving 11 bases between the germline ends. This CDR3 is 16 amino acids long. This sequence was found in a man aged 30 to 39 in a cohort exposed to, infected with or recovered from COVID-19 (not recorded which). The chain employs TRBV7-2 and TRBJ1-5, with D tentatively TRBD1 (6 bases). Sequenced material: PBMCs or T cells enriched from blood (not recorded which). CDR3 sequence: CASSLEGGGSNQPQHF. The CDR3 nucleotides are TGTGCCAGCAGCTTAGAAGGGGGGGGAAGCAATCAGCCCCAGCATTTT. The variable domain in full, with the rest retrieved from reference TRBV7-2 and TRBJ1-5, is GAGVSQSPSNKVTEKGKDVELRCDPISGHTALYWYRQSLGQGLEFLIYFQGNSAPDKSGLPSDRFSAERTGGSVSTLTIQRTQQEDSAVYLCASSLEGGGSNQPQHFGDGTRLSIL.